This T cell receptor beta chain came from a study of blood T cells in healthy people across ages. Overall study findings and caveats: Unsorted PBMCs blocked a conclusive comparison of naive and antigen-experienced cells.

With regard to this clonotype: The antigen is not known.

Together with a sample-barcoded 5' primer, a J-beta primer mix was included in a second PCR lasting about 7 to 12 cycles. Each cDNA molecule was tagged by a template-switch adaptor with 12 random nucleotides. TCRdb re-called the 5' RACE reads through MiXCR, storing one row per CDR3 protein. Among almost 1 million distinct CDR3 sequences listed, 45% to 60% were seen once. Sequenced material: blood. This TCR was recovered from a woman aged 55 to 70 in good health.

The CDR3 nucleotides are TGTGCCAGCAGCAAAGGGCCGTCGCGGGAGGCCCTAGAGACCCAGTACTTC. Its translation: CASSKGPSREALETQYF. The chain links TRBV21-1 to TRBJ2-5; the DNA was not used to check the table's D call, TRBD2. TRBV21-1 is an annotated pseudogene. The CDR3 sequence is 17 residues long.